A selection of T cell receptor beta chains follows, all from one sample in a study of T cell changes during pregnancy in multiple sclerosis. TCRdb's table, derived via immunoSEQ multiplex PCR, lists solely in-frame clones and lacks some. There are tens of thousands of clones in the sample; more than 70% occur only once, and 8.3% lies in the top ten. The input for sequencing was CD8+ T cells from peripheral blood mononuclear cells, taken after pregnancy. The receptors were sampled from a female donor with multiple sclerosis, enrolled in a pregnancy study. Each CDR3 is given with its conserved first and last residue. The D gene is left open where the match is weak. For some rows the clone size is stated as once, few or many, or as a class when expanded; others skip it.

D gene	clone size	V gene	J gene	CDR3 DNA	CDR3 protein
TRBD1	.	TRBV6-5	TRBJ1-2	TGTGCCAGCAGCTATCAACAGGGGGGGTATGGCTACACCTTC	CASSYQQGGYGYTF
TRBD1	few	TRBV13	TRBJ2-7	TGTGCCAGCAGCTTACAGGGGGCCTACGAGCAGTACTTC	CASSLQGAYEQYF
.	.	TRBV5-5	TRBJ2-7	TGTGCCAGCAGCTTTTTCCAGGAGGAAACCCACGAGCAGTACTTC	CASSFFQEETHEQYF
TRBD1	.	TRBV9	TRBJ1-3	TGTGCCAGCAGCACAGGGGTAGAGGGAAACACCATATATTTT	CASSTGVEGNTIYF
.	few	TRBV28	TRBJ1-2	TGTGCCAGCAGTTTATCTAGAATACAGGGAATCTATGGCTACACCTTC	CASSLSRIQGIYGYTF
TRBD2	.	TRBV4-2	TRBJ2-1	TGTGCCAGCAGCCAACGTTTAGCGGGGGGGCTGTCTGAGCAGTTCTTC	CASSQRLAGGLSEQFF
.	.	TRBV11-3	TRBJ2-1	TGTGCCAGCAGCCCCACCCGGTCACCCTACAATGAGCAGTTCTTC	CASSPTRSPYNEQFF
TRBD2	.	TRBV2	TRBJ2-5	TGTGCCAGCAGCGCCCCTATTCCCGCGGGGGGGCCAGAGACCCAGTACTTC	CASSAPIPAGGPETQYF
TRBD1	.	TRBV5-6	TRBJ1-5	TGTGCCAGCAGCCACGGGACAGGTTATCAGCCCCAGCATTTT	CASSHGTGYQPQHF
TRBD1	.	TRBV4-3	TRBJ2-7	TGCGCCAGCAGCCGCCGGGACAGGGGCTCCGTGGAGCAGTACTTC	CASSRRDRGSVEQYF
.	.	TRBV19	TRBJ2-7	TGTGCCAGTAGTACCATGGACGGGGTTATCTACGAGCAGTACTTC	CASSTMDGVIYEQYF
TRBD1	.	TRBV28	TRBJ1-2	TGTGCCAGCAGTCCGCCCGGGACAGGGCCCTTCTATGGCTACACCTTC	CASSPPGTGPFYGYTF
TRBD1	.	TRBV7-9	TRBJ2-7	TGTGCCAGCAGCTTCGACAGGGGCGCCTACGAGCAGTACTTC	CASSFDRGAYEQYF
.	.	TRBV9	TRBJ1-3	TGTGCCAGCAGCGTCGGACAATACTCTGGAAACACCATATATTTT	CASSVGQYSGNTIYF
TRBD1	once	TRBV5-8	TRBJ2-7	TGTGCCAGCAGCCCTATCGACAGGGTATACGAGCAGTACTTC	CASSPIDRVYEQYF
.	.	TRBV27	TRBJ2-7	TGTGCCAGCAGGGCCAGTGGGTCGGGCGAGCAGTACTTC	CASRASGSGEQYF
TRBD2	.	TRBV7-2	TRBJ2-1	TGTGCCAGCAGCTTAGTCTTACGGCTAGAGGGGAGGGATGAGCAGTTCTTC	CASSLVLRLEGRDEQFF
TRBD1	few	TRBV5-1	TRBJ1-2	TGCGCCAGCAGGCAAGGACAGGCTAACTATGGCTACACCTTC	CASRQGQANYGYTF
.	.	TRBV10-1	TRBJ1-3	TGCGCCAGCAGTGAGTCAGGGGATGGAAACACCATATATTTT	CASSESGDGNTIYF
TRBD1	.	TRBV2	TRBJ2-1	TGTGCCAGCAGAACAAGACAGGGGGGCGTTGAGCAGTTCTTC	CASRTRQGGVEQFF
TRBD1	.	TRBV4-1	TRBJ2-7	TGCGCCAGCAGCCAAGATCGGGGGACAGGGCTCTACGAGCAGTACTTC	CASSQDRGTGLYEQYF
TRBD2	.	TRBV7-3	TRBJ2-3	TGTGCCAGCAGCCTCGGGACAGCGGGGGGGCTTACAGATACGCAGTATTTT	CASSLGTAGGLTDTQYF
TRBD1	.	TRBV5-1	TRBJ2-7	TGCGCCAGCAGCTTGGGGGGACAGGGCTCCTACGAGCAGTACTTC	CASSLGGQGSYEQYF
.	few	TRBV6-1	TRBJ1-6	TGTGCCAGCAGTGAATATGGCAGAAATTCACCCCTCCACTTT	CASSEYGRNSPLHF
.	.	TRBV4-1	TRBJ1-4	TGCGCCAGCAGCTTCGTACTCAGGGAAGTAAGGAATGAAAAACTGTTTTTT	CASSFVLREVRNEKLFF
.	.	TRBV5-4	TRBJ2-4	TGTGCCAGCAGCTTGGGTGTGGAGGACTCGAGGGCCAAAAACATTCAGTACTTC	CASSLGVEDSRAKNIQYF
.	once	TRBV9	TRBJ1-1	TGTGCCAGCAGCGAGAGGGCCGGGGGAACTGAAGCTTTCTTT	CASSERAGGTEAFF
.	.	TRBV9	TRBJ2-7	TGTGCCAGCAGCGTAGCGGGAGACAGTCCCTACGAGCAGTACTTC	CASSVAGDSPYEQYF
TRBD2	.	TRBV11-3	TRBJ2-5	TGTGCCAGCAGCAGCGGGGGGGAAGAGACCCAGTACTTC	CASSSGGEETQYF
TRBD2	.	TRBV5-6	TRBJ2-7	TGTGCCAGCAGCGAATTTGGGGAGGGGTCCTACGAGCAGTACTTC	CASSEFGEGSYEQYF
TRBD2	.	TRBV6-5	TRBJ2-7	TGTGCCAGCAGTTATAGCGGGGGGGCCGACGAGCAGTACTTC	CASSYSGGADEQYF
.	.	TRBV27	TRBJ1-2	TGTGCCAGCAGCCTGGGGGGGGCGCCGGGTGGCTACACCTTC	CASSLGGAPGGYTF
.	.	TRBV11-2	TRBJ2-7	TGTGCCAGCAGCTTAGTCGGGGAACGGGGTTACGAGCAGTACTTC	CASSLVGERGYEQYF
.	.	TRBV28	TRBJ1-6	TGTGCCAGCACCTCCTTCGGCGGATGGAATTCACCCCTCCACTTT	CASTSFGGWNSPLHF
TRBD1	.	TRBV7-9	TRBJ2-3	TGTGCCAGCAGCTCGATCGACAGGGCCCATAGCACAGATACGCAGTATTTT	CASSSIDRAHSTDTQYF
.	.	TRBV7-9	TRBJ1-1	TGTGCCAGCAGCCTGAAAGCGGGTCTCGTCCCTGAAGCTTTCTTT	CASSLKAGLVPEAFF
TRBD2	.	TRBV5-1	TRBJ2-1	TGCGCCAGCAGCGGGACTAGCGGCCCCTATGAGCAGTTCTTC	CASSGTSGPYEQFF
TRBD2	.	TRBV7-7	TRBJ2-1	TGTGCTAGCAGCCCGGGACTAGCGGGGTACAATGAGCAGTTCTTC	CASSPGLAGYNEQFF
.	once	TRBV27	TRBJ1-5	TGTGCCAGCAGCCGGGATACAGGGTTCAATCAGCCCCAGCATTTT	CASSRDTGFNQPQHF
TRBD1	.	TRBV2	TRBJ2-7	TGTGCCAGCACCGGGACAGGGTGGAGCTACGAGCAGTACTTC	CASTGTGWSYEQYF
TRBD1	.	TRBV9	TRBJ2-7	TGTGCCAGCAGCGTAGGGGACAGGGAGTACGAGCAGTACTTC	CASSVGDREYEQYF
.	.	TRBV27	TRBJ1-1	TGTGCCAGCAGTTTAGAGGGCAGCCGGTTGGATGAAGCTTTCTTT	CASSLEGSRLDEAFF
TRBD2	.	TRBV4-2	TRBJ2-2	TGTGCCAGCAGCCAAGGATCGGTTTACGGGGGGGAGGCCGGGGAGCTGTTTTTT	CASSQGSVYGGEAGELFF
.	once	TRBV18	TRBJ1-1	TGTGCCACCTTAAACACTGAAGCTTTCTTT	CATLNTEAFF
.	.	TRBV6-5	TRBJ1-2	TGTGCCAGCAGTTACTTGACTCCTAACTATGGCTACACCTTC	CASSYLTPNYGYTF
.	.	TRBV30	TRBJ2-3	TGTGCCTGGAGTGAGGGGGTTTTAGATACGCAGTATTTT	CAWSEGVLDTQYF
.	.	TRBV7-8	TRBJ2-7	TGTGCCAGCAGTCGGTGGCTAGAAGTAAACGAGCAGTACTTC	CASSRWLEVNEQYF
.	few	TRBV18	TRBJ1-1	TGTGCCAGCTCTCCGCCCGACAGGCGTGCCTTCACTGAAGCTTTCTTT	CASSPPDRRAFTEAFF
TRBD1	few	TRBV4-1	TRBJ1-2	TGCGCCAGCAGCCAAGGACAGGGGGCCTATGGCTACACCTTC	CASSQGQGAYGYTF
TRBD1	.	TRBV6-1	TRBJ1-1	TGTGCCAGCAGTGACCTGAAGGGGGCAGGGTTGACTGAAGCTTTCTTT	CASSDLKGAGLTEAFF
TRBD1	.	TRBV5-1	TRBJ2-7	TGCGCCAGCAGCTTGGCCGGACAGGGAATCGCCTACGAGCAGTACTTC	CASSLAGQGIAYEQYF
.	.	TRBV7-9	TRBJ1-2	TGTGCCAGCAGCCGACCCGGGGAGGGTGGCTACACCTTC	CASSRPGEGGYTF
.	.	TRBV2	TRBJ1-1	TGTGCCAGCAGTGAAATAGGGGACACTGAAGCTTTCTTT	CASSEIGDTEAFF
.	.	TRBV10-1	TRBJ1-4	TGCGCCAGCAGGGCAAAACAGGGAGGGGATAATGAAAAACTGTTTTTT	CASRAKQGGDNEKLFF
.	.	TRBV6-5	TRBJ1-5	TGTGCCAGCAGTTACCCGGGGCAGCCCCAGCATTTT	CASSYPGQPQHF
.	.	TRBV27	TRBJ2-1	TGTGCCAGCAGTTTAAGCTACTACAATGAGCAGTTCTTC	CASSLSYYNEQFF
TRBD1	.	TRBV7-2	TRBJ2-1	TGTGCCAGCAGCCTACGACAGGGGAGGAATGAGCAGTTCTTC	CASSLRQGRNEQFF
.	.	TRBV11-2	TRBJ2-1	TGTGCCAGCAGCTTAGTGAGCCCACCGTACAATGAGCAGTTCTTC	CASSLVSPPYNEQFF
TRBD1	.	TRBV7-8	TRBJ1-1	TGTGCCAGCAGCCAATTACAGGGGTACACTGAAGCTTTCTTT	CASSQLQGYTEAFF